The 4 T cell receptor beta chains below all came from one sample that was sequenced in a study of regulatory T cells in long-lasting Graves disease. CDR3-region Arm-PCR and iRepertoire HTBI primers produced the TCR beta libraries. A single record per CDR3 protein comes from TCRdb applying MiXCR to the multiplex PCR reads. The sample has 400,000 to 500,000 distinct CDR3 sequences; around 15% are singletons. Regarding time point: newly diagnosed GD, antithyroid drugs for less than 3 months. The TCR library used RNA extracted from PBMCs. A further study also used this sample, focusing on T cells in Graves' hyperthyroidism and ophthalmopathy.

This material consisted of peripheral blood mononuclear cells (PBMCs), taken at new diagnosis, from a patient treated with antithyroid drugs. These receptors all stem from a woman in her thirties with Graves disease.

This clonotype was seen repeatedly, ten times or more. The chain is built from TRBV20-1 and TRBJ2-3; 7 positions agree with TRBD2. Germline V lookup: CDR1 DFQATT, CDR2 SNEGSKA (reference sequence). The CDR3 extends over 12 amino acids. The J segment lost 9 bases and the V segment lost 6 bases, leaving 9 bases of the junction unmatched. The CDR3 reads CSAGLAGETQYF. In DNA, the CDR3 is TGCAGTGCGGGACTTGCGGGAGAGACGCAGTATTTT.

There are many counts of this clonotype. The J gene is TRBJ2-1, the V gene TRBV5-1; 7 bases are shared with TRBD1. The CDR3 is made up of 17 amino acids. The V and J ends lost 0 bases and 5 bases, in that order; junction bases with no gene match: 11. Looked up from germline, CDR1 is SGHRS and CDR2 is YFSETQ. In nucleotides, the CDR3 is TGCGCCAGCAGCTTGGACCCGAGACAGGGAAAGAACAATGAGCAGTTCTTC. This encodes CASSLDPRQGKNNEQFF.

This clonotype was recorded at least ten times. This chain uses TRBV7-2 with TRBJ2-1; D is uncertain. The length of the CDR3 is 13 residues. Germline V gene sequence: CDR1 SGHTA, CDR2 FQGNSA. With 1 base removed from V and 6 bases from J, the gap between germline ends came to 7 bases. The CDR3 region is CASSLGRANEQFF. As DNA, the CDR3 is TGTGCCAGCAGCTTAGGCAGAGCCAATGAGCAGTTCTTC.

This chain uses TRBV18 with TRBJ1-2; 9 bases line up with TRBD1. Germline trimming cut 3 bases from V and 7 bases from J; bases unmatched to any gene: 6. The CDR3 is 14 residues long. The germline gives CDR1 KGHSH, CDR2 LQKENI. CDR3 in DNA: TGTGCCAGCTCACCGGACAGGGGAGTTGTTGGCTACACCTTC. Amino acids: CASSPDRGVVGYTF. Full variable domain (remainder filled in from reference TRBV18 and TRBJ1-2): NAGVMQNPRHLVRRRGQEARLRCSPMKGHSHVYWYRQLPEEGLKFMVYLQKENIIDESGMPKERFSAEFPKEGPSILRIQQVVRGDSAAYFCASSPDRGVVGYTFGSGTRLTVV.